Ten or more counts support the clone carrying this T cell receptor (beta chain). Its matching antigen is unknown. This entry comes from a study of T cells in Graves' hyperthyroidism and ophthalmopathy. Study results and caveats: Blood shared most expanded thyroid clonotypes above 0.001.

The CDR3 is made up of 13 amino acids. The germline V gene has CDR1 LNHDA and CDR2 SQIVND (reference sequence). The V end was cut by 6 bases, the J end by 2 bases, with 10 bases between. RNA transcripts gave rise to amplified TCR beta CDR3 regions. During a first-round RT-PCR of the TCR CDR3, the HTBI primer set was used. TCRdb ran MiXCR on the multiplex PCR reads and lists one entry per CDR3 protein. The data hold more than 150,000 distinct CDR3 sequences, with 15% to 20% observed a single time. The genes are TRBV19 and TRBJ1-2; no firm D call. The sequence was collected from a woman aged 50 to 65 with Graves' hyperthyroidism. Sequencing was carried out using blood. The CDR3 region is CASRDTVNYGYTF. The CDR3 nucleotides read TGTGCCAGTAGGGATACAGTGAACTATGGCTACACCTTC.